This T cell receptor (beta chain) was documented in a study of cytomegalovirus exposure and HLA in healthy donors. PCR was performed using 60 Vbeta and 13 Jbeta primers. Repertoires were generated with immunoSEQ multiplex PCR, while TCRdb's copy carries only in-frame clones and drops some. The sample has 200,000 or so clones, about 80% seen once; the top ten hold around 1.9%. With regard to this clone: Its target is not known.

The study's findings and limits: Researchers counted roughly 160 TCR beta chains as cytomegalovirus-associated. When a later analysis was performed, an Asian-associated ancestry cluster reportedly had fewer N-insertions than the roughly 700-donor mean. There was a cluster of highly shared sequence variants that was likely a sequencing artifact. Later examination showed HLA-associated TCR beta chains had greater clonal expansion than equally common others.

The germline V and J ends were trimmed by 0 bases and 9 bases, with 11 bases remaining between them. The CDR3 runs 13 residues. Germline V gene data show CDR1 as MNHEY and CDR2 as SVGAGI. Sequencing was done on a sample of PBMCs. The TCR originated in a woman aged 18-30 years in good health and CMV-seropositive. The rearrangement joins TRBV6-5 to TRBJ1-1, with D possibly matching TRBD1 (5 bases). The CDR3 protein is CASSYSRPGKAFF. The CDR3 DNA follows: TGTGCCAGCAGTTACTCTCGACCAGGGAAAGCTTTCTTT.